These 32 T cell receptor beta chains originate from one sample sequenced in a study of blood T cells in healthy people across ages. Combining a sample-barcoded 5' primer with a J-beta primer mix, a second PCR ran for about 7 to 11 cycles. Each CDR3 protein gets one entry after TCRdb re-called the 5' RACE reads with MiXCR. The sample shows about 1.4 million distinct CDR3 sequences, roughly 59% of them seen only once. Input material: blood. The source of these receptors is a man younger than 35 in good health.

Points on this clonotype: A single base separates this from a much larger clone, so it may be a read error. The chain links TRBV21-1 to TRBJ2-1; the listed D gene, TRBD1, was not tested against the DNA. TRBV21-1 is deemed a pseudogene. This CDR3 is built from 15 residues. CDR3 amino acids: CTSSTPGQSYNEQFF. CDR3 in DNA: TGTACCAGCAGCACCCCGGGACAGTCCTACAATGAGCAGTTCTTC.

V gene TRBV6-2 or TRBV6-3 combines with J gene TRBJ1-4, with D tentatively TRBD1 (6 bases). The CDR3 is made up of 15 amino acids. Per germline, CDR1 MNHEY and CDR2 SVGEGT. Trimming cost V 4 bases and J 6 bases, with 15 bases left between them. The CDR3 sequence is CASSFRTERYEKLFF. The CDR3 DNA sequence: TGTGCCAGCAGTTTCCGGACAGAACGTTATGAAAAACTGTTTTTT.

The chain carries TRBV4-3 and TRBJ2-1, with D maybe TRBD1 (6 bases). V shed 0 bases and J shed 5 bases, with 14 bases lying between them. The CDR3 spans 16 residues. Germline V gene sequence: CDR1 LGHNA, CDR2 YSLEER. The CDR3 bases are TGCGCCAGCAGCCAAGACGGCAGGGGAAGTAACAATGAGCAGTTCTTC. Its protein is CASSQDGRGSNNEQFF.

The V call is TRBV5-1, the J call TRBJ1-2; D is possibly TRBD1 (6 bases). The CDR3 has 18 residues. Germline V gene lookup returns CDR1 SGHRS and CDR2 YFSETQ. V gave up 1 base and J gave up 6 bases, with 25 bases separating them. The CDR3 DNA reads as TGCGCCAGCAGCTTGTCGACAGAGCCTTCCAAAGGGGGGAATGGCTACACCTTC. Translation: CASSLSTEPSKGGNGYTF.

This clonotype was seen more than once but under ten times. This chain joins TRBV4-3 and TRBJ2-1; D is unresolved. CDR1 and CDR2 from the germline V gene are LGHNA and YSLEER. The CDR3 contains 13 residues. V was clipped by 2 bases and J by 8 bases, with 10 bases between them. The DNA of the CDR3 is TGCGCCAGCAGCCAATATGGTACCTATGAGCAGTTCTTC. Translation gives CASSQYGTYEQFF.

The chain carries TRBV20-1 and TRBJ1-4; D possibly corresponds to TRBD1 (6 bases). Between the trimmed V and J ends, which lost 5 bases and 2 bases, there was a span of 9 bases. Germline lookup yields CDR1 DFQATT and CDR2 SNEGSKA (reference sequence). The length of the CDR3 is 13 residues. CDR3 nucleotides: TGCAGTGCTCAAGACAGGACTAATGAAAAACTGTTTTTT. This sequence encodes CSAQDRTNEKLFF.

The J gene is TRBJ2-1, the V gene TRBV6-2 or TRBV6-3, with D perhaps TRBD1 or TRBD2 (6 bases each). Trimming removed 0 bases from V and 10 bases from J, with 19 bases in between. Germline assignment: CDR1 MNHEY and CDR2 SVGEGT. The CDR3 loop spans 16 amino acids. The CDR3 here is CASSYSLFGGDWEQFF. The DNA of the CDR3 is TGTGCCAGCAGTTACTCGTTGTTCGGGGGCGACTGGGAGCAGTTCTTC.

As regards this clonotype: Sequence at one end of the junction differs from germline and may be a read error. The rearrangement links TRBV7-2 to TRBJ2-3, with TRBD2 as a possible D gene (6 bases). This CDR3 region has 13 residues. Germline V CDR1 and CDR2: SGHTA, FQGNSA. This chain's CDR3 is CASSVAGGVAQYF. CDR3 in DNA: TGTGCCAGCAGCGTAGCTGGCGGGGTGGCGCAGTATTTT. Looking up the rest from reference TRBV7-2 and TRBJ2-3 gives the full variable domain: GAGVSQSPSNKVTEKGKDVELRCDPISGHTALYWYRQSLGQGLEFLIYFQGNSAPDKSGLPSDRFSAERTGGSVSTLTIQRTQQEDSAVYLCASSVAGGVAQYFGPGTRLTVL.

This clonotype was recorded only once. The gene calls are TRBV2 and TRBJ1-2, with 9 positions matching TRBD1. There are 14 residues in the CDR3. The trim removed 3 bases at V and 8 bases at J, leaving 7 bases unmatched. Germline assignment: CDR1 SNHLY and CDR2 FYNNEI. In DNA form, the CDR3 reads TGTGCCAGCAGTGATCACAGGGGGCTGGTAGGCTACACCTTC. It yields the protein CASSDHRGLVGYTF.

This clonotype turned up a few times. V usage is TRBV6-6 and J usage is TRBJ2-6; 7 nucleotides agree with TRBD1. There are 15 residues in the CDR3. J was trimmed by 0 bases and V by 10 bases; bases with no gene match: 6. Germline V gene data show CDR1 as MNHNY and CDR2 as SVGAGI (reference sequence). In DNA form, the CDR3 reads TGTGCCACCAGGGACAGTCGCTCTGGGGCCAACGTCCTGACTTTC. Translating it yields CATRDSRSGANVLTF.

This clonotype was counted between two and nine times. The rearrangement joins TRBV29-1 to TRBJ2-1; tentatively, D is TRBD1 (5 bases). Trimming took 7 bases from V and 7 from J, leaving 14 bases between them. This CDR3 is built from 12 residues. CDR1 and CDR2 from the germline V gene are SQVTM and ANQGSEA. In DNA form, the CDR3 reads TGCAGCGAACAGACAGCTTATAATGAGCAGTTCTTC. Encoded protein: CSEQTAYNEQFF.

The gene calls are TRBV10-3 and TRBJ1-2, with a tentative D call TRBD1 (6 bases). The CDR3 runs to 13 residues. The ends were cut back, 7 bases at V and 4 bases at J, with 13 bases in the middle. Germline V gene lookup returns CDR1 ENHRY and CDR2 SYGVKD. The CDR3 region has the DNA TGTGCCATCACCGAACAGGGAAGCTATGGCTACACCTTC. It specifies CAITEQGSYGYTF.

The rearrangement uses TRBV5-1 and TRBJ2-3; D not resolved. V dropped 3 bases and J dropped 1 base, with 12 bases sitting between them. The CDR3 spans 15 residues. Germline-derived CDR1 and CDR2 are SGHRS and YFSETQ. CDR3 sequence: CASSSDGWGTDTQYF. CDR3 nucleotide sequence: TGCGCCAGCAGCTCGGACGGGTGGGGCACAGATACGCAGTATTTT.

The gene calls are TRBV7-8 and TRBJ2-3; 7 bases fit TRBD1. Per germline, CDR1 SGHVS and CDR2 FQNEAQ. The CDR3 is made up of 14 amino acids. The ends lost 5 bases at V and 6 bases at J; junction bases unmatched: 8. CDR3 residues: CASSQTGRRDTQYF. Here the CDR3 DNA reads TGTGCCAGCAGCCAGACAGGGCGACGGGATACGCAGTATTTT.

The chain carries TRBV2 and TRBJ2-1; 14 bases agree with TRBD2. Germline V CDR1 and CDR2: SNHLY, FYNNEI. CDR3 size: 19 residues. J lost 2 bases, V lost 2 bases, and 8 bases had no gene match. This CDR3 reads CASSERGTSGSTPYNEQFF. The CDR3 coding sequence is TGTGCCAGCAGTGAACGTGGGACTAGCGGGAGTACCCCCTACAATGAGCAGTTCTTC.

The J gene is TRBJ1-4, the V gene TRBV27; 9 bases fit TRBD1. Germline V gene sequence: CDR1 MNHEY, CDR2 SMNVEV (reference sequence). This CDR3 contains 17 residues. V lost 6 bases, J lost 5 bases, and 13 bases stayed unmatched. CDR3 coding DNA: TGTGCCAGCAGCTCGTTTGGGGCACAGGGGGCGAATGAAAAACTGTTTTTT. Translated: CASSSFGAQGANEKLFF.

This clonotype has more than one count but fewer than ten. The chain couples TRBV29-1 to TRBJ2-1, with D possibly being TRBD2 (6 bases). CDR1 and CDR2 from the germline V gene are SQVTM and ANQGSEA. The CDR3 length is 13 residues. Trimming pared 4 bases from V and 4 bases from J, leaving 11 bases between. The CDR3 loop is CSVGSSEYNEQFF. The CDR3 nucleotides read TGCAGCGTTGGGTCTAGCGAGTACAATGAGCAGTTCTTC.

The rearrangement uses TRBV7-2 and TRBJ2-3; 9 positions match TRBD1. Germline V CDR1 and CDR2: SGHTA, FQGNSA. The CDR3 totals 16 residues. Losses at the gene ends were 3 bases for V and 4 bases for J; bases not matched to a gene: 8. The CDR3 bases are TGTGCCAGCAGCTTTTTTGGACAGGGGATCGCAGATACGCAGTATTTT. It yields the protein CASSFFGQGIADTQYF.

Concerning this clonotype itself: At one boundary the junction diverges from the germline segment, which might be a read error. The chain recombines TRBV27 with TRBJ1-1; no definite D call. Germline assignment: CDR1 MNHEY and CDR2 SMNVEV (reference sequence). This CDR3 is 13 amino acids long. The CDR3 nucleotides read TGTACCAGCAGTGGGCATATGAACACTGAAGCTTTCTTT. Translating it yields CTSSGHMNTEAFF.

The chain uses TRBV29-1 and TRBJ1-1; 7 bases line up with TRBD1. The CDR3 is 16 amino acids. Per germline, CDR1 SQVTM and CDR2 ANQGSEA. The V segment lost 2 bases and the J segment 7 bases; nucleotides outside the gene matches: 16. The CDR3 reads CSVERPGQSSFREAFF. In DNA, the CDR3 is TGCAGCGTTGAAAGGCCGGGACAGTCATCTTTCCGTGAAGCTTTCTTT.

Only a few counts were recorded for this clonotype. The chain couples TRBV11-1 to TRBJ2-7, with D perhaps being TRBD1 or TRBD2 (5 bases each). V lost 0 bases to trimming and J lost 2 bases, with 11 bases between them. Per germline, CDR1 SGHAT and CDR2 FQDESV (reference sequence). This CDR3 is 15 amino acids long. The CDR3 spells CASSLARDGPYEQYF. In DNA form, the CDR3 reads TGTGCCAGCAGCTTAGCGAGGGACGGTCCCTACGAGCAGTACTTC. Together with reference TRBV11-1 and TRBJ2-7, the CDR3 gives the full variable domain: EAEVAQSPRYKITEKSQAVAFWCDPISGHATLYWYRQILGQGPELLVQFQDESVVDDSQLPKDRFSAERLKGVDSTLKIQPAELGDSAMYLCASSLARDGPYEQYFGPGTRLTVT.

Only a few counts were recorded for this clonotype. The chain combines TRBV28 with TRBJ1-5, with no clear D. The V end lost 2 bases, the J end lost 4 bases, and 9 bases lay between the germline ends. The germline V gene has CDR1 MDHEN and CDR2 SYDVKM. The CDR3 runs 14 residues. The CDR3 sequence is CASSLNPGNQPQHF. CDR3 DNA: TGTGCCAGCAGTTTAAATCCTGGGAATCAGCCCCAGCATTTT.

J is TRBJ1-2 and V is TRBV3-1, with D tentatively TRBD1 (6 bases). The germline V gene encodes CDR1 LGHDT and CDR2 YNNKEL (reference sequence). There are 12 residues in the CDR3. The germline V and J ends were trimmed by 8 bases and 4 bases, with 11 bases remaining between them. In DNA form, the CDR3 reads TGTGCCAGCGCCGACAGGAGCTATGGCTACACCTTC. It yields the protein CASADRSYGYTF.

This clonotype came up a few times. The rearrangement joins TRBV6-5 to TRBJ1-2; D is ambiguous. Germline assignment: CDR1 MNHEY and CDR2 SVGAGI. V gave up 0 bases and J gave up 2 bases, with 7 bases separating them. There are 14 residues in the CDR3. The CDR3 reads CASSYSRTNYGYTF. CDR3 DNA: TGTGCCAGCAGTTACTCCCGAACGAACTATGGCTACACCTTC.

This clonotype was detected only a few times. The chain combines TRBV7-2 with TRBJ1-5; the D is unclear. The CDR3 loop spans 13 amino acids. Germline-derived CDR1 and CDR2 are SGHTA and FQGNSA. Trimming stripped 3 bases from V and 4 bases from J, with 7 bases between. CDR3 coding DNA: TGTGCCAGCAGCTTCGCCCCTAATCAGCCCCAGCATTTT. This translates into CASSFAPNQPQHF.

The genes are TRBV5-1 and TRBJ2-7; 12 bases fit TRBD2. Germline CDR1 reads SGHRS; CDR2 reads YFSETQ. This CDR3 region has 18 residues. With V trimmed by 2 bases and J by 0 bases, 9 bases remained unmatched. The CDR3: CASSFRLAGVPSSYEQYF. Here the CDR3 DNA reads TGCGCCAGCAGCTTCCGACTAGCGGGGGTCCCGAGCTCCTACGAGCAGTACTTC. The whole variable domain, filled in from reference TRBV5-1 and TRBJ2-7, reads KAGVTQTPRYLIKTRGQQVTLSCSPISGHRSVSWYQQTPGQGLQFLFEYFSETQRNKGNFPGRFSGRQFSNSRSEMNVSTLELGDSALYLCASSFRLAGVPSSYEQYFGPGTRLTVT.

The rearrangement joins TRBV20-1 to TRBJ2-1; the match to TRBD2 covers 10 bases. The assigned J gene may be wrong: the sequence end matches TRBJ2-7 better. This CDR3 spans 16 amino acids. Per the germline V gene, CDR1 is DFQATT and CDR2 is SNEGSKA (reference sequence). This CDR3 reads CSASPASGSSYNEQYF. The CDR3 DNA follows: TGCAGTGCTAGTCCTGCTAGCGGGAGCTCCTACAATGAGCAGTACTTC.

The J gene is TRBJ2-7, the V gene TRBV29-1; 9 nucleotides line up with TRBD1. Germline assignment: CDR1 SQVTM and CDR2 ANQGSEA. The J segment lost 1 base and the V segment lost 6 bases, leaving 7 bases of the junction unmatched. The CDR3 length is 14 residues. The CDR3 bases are TGCAGCGTGGACCCGGGACAGGGATCCTACGAGCAGTACTTC. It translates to CSVDPGQGSYEQYF.

This chain's CDR3 is CASSSVPGQGANTEAFF. CDR3 sequence (DNA): TGTGCCAGCAGCTCCGTCCCGGGACAGGGGGCGAACACTGAAGCTTTCTTT. This chain joins TRBV13 and TRBJ1-1; the match to TRBD1 covers 12 bases. Germline CDR1 PRHDT, CDR2 FYEKMQ (reference sequence). V gave up 4 bases and J gave up 1 base; unmatched junction bases: 7. CDR3 length: 17 amino acids.

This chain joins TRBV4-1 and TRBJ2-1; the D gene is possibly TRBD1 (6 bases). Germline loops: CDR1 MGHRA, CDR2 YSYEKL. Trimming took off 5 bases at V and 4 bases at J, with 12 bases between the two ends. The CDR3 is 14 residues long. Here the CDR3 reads CASSIADRYNEQFF. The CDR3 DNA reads TGCGCCAGCAGCATCGCGGACAGATACAATGAGCAGTTCTTC.

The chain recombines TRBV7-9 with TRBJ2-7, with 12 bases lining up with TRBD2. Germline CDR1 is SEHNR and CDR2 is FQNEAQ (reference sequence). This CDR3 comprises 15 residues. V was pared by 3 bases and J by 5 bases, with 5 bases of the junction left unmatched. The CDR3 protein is CASSLLAGGSNEQYF. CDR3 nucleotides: TGTGCCAGCAGCTTGCTAGCGGGAGGGTCCAACGAGCAGTACTTC.

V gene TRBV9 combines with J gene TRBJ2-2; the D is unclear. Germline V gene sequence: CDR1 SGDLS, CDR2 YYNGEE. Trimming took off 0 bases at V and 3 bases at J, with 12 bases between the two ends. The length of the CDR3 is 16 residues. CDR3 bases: TGTGCCAGCAGCGTAGGGGCGGCACCCTACACCGGGGAGCTGTTTTTT. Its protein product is CASSVGAAPYTGELFF.